The entry that follows covers one T cell receptor (beta chain) sequence. Per the study methods: Using reference gene primer amplification, nucleated cell counts were estimated. Measured with immunoSEQ multiplex PCR; TCRdb has only the in-frame clones, and not every one. For V, J and clone size, that table is used; D and trimming come from the DNA. Of around 87,000 clones listed, nearly 90% are singletons. This CDR3 is 14 amino acids long. Germline-derived CDR1 and CDR2 are MRHNA and SNTAGT. Trimming took 0 bases from V and 4 from J, leaving 9 bases between them. The record originates from a study of blood T cell repertoires in COVID-19. Whole-study context: Donors in the United States, Italy and Spain gave samples during acute or convalescent COVID-19. The cDNA or gDNA used as material had been derived from T cells, B-cell-depleted T cells, or PBMCs.

The chain has TRBV6-4 and TRBJ1-2, with D perhaps TRBD1 (5 bases). This TCR was sampled from a man in his forties or fifties with acute or convalescent COVID-19. Source material: peripheral blood. The CDR3 nucleotides are TGTGCCAGCAGTGACTCGGGTGGGGCCTATGGCTACACCTTC. Its translation is CASSDSGGAYGYTF.